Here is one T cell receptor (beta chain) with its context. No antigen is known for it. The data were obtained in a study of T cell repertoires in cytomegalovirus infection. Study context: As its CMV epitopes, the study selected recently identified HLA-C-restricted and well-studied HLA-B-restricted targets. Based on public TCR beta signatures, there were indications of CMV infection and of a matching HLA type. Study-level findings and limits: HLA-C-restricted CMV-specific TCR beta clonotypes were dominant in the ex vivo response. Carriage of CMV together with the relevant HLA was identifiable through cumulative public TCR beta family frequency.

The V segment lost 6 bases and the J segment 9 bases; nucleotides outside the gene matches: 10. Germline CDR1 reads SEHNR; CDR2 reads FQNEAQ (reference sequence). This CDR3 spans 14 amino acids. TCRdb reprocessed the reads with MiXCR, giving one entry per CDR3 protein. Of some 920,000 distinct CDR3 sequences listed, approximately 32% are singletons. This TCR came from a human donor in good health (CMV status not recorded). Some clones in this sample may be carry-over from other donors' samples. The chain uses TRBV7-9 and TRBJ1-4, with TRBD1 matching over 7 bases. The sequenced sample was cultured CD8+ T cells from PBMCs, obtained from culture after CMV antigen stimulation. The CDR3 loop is CASRKTGSYQKLFF. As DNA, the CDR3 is TGTGCCAGCAGGAAGACAGGGTCCTATCAAAAACTGTTTTTT.